These 32 T cell receptor beta chains originate from one sample sequenced in a study of OX40 agonist ivuxolimab in advanced cancers. The data were produced by immunoSEQ multiplex PCR, yet TCRdb's version contains in-frame clones alone and is incomplete. This table has some 34,000 clones, approximately 88% appearing once. Sequenced material: CD4+ or CD8+ T cells sorted from blood, taken in a trial of the OX40 agonist ivuxolimab. The receptor set was obtained from an adult with an advanced solid tumor such as melanoma, head and neck, liver or kidney cancer.

The rearrangement joins TRBV9 to TRBJ1-3; D call uncertain. CDR3 length: 17 residues. The germline gives CDR1 SGDLS, CDR2 YYNGEE. The V gene lost 0 bases and the J gene lost 0 bases, with 13 bases spanning the gap. DNA for the CDR3: TGTGCCAGCAGCGTAGTGTCAGGAGGCGACTCTGGAAACACCATATATTTT. Its protein product is CASSVVSGGDSGNTIYF.

V gene TRBV11-2 combines with J gene TRBJ2-1; maybe TRBD1 (6 bases). The V gene's germline CDR1 is SGHAT and CDR2 FQNNGV. This CDR3 contains 13 residues. Trimming removed 4 bases at V and 7 bases at J, with 11 bases between. The CDR3 DNA reads as TGTGCCAGCAGCTCCAGGGGTGGGAATGAGCAGTTCTTC. Translated, it gives CASSSRGGNEQFF.

The V gene is TRBV6-5, the J gene TRBJ1-4; D is unclear. V was clipped by 0 bases and J by 7 bases, with 9 bases between them. The CDR3 sequence is 14 residues long. Germline CDR1 is MNHEY and CDR2 is SVGAGI. The CDR3 sequence is CASSYSSRGEKLFF. The CDR3 DNA reads TGTGCCAGCAGTTACTCGAGTCGGGGTGAAAAACTGTTTTTT.

V usage is TRBV14 and J usage is TRBJ2-5, with D possibly TRBD2 on 7 matching bases. Between the trimmed V and J ends, which lost 6 bases and 4 bases, there was a span of 21 bases. This CDR3 spans 16 amino acids. Per germline, CDR1 SGHDN and CDR2 FVKESK. CDR3 in amino acids: CASRPLGGGRGETQYF. The CDR3 nucleotides are TGTGCCAGCAGGCCACTGGGAGGGGGGCGCGGAGAGACCCAGTACTTC.

This chain joins TRBV9 and TRBJ2-1; D assignment may be TRBD1 or TRBD2 (5 bases each). Trimming removed 4 bases from V and 6 bases from J, with 20 bases in between. From germline, CDR1 is SGDLS and CDR2 YYNGEE. This CDR3 has 16 residues. Here the CDR3 DNA reads TGTGCCAGCAGCTCCTTCGGGACGCCGGGTGTCAATGAGCAGTTCTTC. It translates to CASSSFGTPGVNEQFF.

V gene TRBV19 combines with J gene TRBJ1-5; a weak D match, TRBD1 (5 bases). V was cut by 6 bases and J by 8 bases, with 14 bases left in between. The CDR3 contains 13 residues. The germline gives CDR1 LNHDA, CDR2 SQIVND (reference sequence). In DNA, the CDR3 is TGTGCCAGTAGGTTGGCGGGGGGGAAGCCCCAGCATTTT. This codes for CASRLAGGKPQHF.

This chain joins TRBV2 and TRBJ1-1; D unresolved. Germline CDR1 is SNHLY and CDR2 is FYNNEI. Trimming took 4 bases from V and 5 from J, leaving 14 bases between them. The CDR3 is 14 amino acids. The CDR3 loop is CASSVSRGRTEAFF. The CDR3 bases are TGTGCCAGCAGTGTTAGTCGGGGAAGGACTGAAGCTTTCTTT. Full variable domain (outside the CDR3, taken from reference TRBV2 and TRBJ1-1): EPEVTQTPSHQVTQMGQEVILRCVPISNHLYFYWYRQILGQKVEFLVSFYNNEISEKSEIFDDQFSVERPDGSNFTLKIRSTKLEDSAMYFCASSVSRGRTEAFFGQGTRLTVV.

The V gene is TRBV27, the J gene TRBJ1-5, with D hard to call. The V end was cut by 0 bases, the J end by 3 bases, with 9 bases between. Germline-derived CDR1 and CDR2 are MNHEY and SMNVEV (reference sequence). The CDR3 is 15 residues long. The CDR3, as DNA: TGTGCCAGCAGTTTATCCACACGGCTCAATCAGCCCCAGCATTTT. Protein: CASSLSTRLNQPQHF.

The chain employs TRBV2 and TRBJ2-5; D is unclear. V was pared by 5 bases and J by 5 bases, with 3 bases between. Germline V gene data show CDR1 as SNHLY and CDR2 as FYNNEI. This CDR3 spans 10 amino acids. The CDR3 DNA reads TGTGCCAGCAGTCCCGAGACCCAGTACTTC. Protein sequence: CASSPETQYF.

This chain uses TRBV19 with TRBJ1-2; D ambiguous. CDR1 is LNHDA, CDR2 SQIVND, per germline (reference sequence). The CDR3 is 13 residues long. Trimming left V 3 bases short and J 5 bases short, with 10 bases between. Written as DNA, the CDR3 is TGTGCCAGTAGTATTATGACTTTTTATGGCTACACCTTC. Translation: CASSIMTFYGYTF.

The chain has TRBV19 and TRBJ1-5; D unclear. The CDR3 spans 13 residues. Trimming removed 10 bases at V and 6 bases at J, with 16 bases between. The germline V gene has CDR1 LNHDA and CDR2 SQIVND (reference sequence). The CDR3 protein is CATEVAPGQPQHF. CDR3 coding DNA: TGTGCCACTGAAGTGGCTCCGGGTCAGCCCCAGCATTTT.

The gene calls are TRBV11-1 and TRBJ2-5; TRBD1 is a possible D gene (5 bases). The CDR3 covers 14 residues. Trimming pared 5 bases from V and 2 bases from J, leaving 12 bases between. Germline lookup yields CDR1 SGHAT and CDR2 FQDESV (reference sequence). CDR3 region: CASSPRQMQETQYF. CDR3 coding DNA: TGTGCCAGCAGCCCCAGACAGATGCAAGAGACCCAGTACTTC.

This clone was counted a single time. The V and J genes are TRBV5-1 and TRBJ2-1, with 9 bases aligning to TRBD1. V was pared by 1 base and J by 6 bases, with 5 bases of the junction left unmatched. CDR3 length: 15 amino acids. Germline CDR1 reads SGHRS; CDR2 reads YFSETQ. CDR3: CASSLLGQGANEQFF. DNA of the CDR3: TGCGCCAGCAGCTTGCTGGGACAGGGAGCCAATGAGCAGTTCTTC.

The CDR3 is CASTLPGQSYEQYF. DNA for the CDR3: TGTGCCAGCACCCTTCCGGGACAATCCTACGAGCAGTACTTC. The V call is TRBV7-2, the J call TRBJ2-7; a weak D match, TRBD1 (6 bases). CDR3 length: 14 amino acids. Germline V lookup: CDR1 SGHTA, CDR2 FQGNSA. The V and J ends lost 7 bases and 1 base respectively, with 14 bases between them.

This clone has only a few counts. The chain joins TRBV7-9 to TRBJ1-2; D gene unclear. V was trimmed by 1 base and J by 8 bases, leaving 8 bases between them. This CDR3 is 12 amino acids long. CDR1 and CDR2 from the germline V gene are SEHNR and FQNEAQ (reference sequence). The CDR3 loop is CASSLGGYGYTF. CDR3 DNA: TGTGCCAGCAGCTTAGGGGGTTACGGCTACACCTTC.

The gene calls are TRBV11-1 and TRBJ1-6; 7 bases line up with TRBD1. CDR3 size: 16 residues. The V gene's germline CDR1 is SGHAT and CDR2 FQDESV (reference sequence). V gave up 3 bases and J gave up 8 bases; unmatched junction bases: 10. The CDR3 protein is CASSFLGPGGDSPLHF. The CDR3 DNA sequence: TGTGCCAGCAGCTTTTTGGGGCCAGGGGGGGATTCACCCCTCCACTTT.

This chain uses TRBV10-3 with TRBJ1-2; D gene uncertain. This CDR3 has 14 residues. The V gene's germline CDR1 is ENHRY and CDR2 SYGVKD. Deletions cut 6 bases from V and 0 bases from J, with 11 bases between. The CDR3 reads CAIRSGETNYGYTF. The CDR3 nucleotides are TGTGCCATCAGGTCCGGTGAAACTAACTATGGCTACACCTTC.

The sample holds a few counts of this clone. Other nucleotide sequences from this sample produce the same CDR3. CDR3 DNA sequence: TGTGCCAGCAGCATAACAGGGGAGGGCAATCAGCCCCAGCATTTT. It yields the protein CASSITGEGNQPQHF. This chain links TRBV6-4 with TRBJ1-5, with 7 bases aligning to TRBD1. Looked up from germline, CDR1 is MRHNA and CDR2 is SNTAGT. CDR3 length equals 15 residues. Trimming removed 6 bases from V and 2 bases from J; junction bases left unmatched: 7.

Only a few counts were recorded for this clone. This rearrangement joins TRBV6-5 to TRBJ2-7; 10 bases map to TRBD2. Germline loops: CDR1 MNHEY, CDR2 SVGAGI. The CDR3 length is 16 residues. The V and J ends lost 2 bases and 0 bases, in that order; junction bases with no gene match: 4. The CDR3 protein is CASSYGSSGSSYEQYF. The CDR3 DNA is TGTGCCAGCAGTTACGGATCTAGCGGGAGCTCCTACGAGCAGTACTTC.

The CDR3 nucleotides read TGCGCCAGCAGTAAGGGAATTGGGGAAAAACTGTTTTTT. Protein product: CASSKGIGEKLFF. J is TRBJ1-4 and V is TRBV5-1; D ambiguous. The CDR3 runs 13 residues. Germline values: CDR1 SGHRS, CDR2 YFSETQ. Between the trimmed V and J ends, which lost 5 bases and 8 bases, there was a span of 13 bases.

The chain has TRBV20-1 and TRBJ2-2; D unclear. The CDR3 spans 11 residues. Trimming stripped 1 base from V and 7 bases from J, with 4 bases between. Germline V gives CDR1 DFQATT, CDR2 SNEGSKA (reference sequence). The CDR3 DNA is TGCAGTGCTAGAGTCAACGGGGAGCTGTTTTTT. Encoded protein: CSARVNGELFF.

The rearrangement links TRBV7-3 to TRBJ2-3, with 12 bases that match TRBD1. Germline V gene lookup returns CDR1 SGHTA and CDR2 FQGTGA. Trimming took 2 bases from V and 5 from J; bases not matched to a gene: 5. The CDR3 is 16 amino acids. This chain's CDR3 is CASSLSGTGGKDTQYF. The CDR3, as DNA: TGTGCCAGCAGCTTATCCGGGACAGGGGGCAAAGATACGCAGTATTTT.

DNA for the CDR3: TGCAGCGTTAGTACGGATCTCCTTAATTCCCATGAGGAGACCCAGTACTTC. This codes for CSVSTDLLNSHEETQYF. The chain is built from TRBV29-1 and TRBJ2-5; D ambiguous. Deletions cut 5 bases from V and 5 bases from J, with 27 bases between. This CDR3 contains 17 residues. CDR1 and CDR2 (germline): SQVTM, ANQGSEA. The whole variable domain, remainder taken from reference TRBV29-1 and TRBJ2-5, is SAVISQKPSRDICQRGTSLTIQCQVDSQVTMMFWYRQQPGQSLTLIATANQGSEATYESGFVIDKFPISRPNLTFSTLTVSNMSPEDSSIYLCSVSTDLLNSHEETQYFGPGTRLLVL.

The V gene is TRBV6-1, the J gene TRBJ2-1; TRBD2 matches at 7 bases. CDR3 length: 14 amino acids. Germline loops: CDR1 MNHNS, CDR2 SASEGT. V lost 3 bases, J lost 5 bases, and 4 bases stayed unmatched. DNA for the CDR3: TGTGCCAGCAGTGATTATACTAGCGACAATGAGCAGTTCTTC. Amino acids: CASSDYTSDNEQFF.

This clone was seen a handful of times. V gene TRBV2 combines with J gene TRBJ1-6, with D unclear. Per germline, CDR1 SNHLY and CDR2 FYNNEI. V lost 5 bases and J lost 5, with 13 bases in between. The CDR3 has 15 amino acids. The CDR3 DNA is TGTGCCAGCAGTCCGTATAAGTCAGATAATTCACCCCTCCACTTT. Amino acids: CASSPYKSDNSPLHF.

This chain uses TRBV6-5 with TRBJ2-7; D is perhaps TRBD1 or TRBD2 (5 bases each). V was trimmed by 0 bases and J by 1 base, leaving 10 bases between them. This CDR3 is built from 15 residues. CDR1 MNHEY and CDR2 SVGAGI come from the germline V gene. CDR3 nucleotide sequence: TGTGCCAGCAGTTACTCGAGGGGCGGTTCCTACGAGCAGTACTTC. Amino acid sequence: CASSYSRGGSYEQYF.

This chain uses TRBV19 with TRBJ1-2; 9 positions agree with TRBD1. The V gene end was trimmed by 2 bases and the J gene end by 13 bases; junction bases not matched to a gene: 8. The CDR3 contains 13 residues. The germline gives CDR1 LNHDA, CDR2 SQIVND (reference sequence). The CDR3 coding sequence is TGTGCCAGTAGTATAACCCCCGGGACAGGGTGCACCTTC. It translates to CASSITPGTGCTF.

The chain carries TRBV25-1 and TRBJ1-1; 7 bases line up with TRBD1. Losses at the gene ends were 3 bases for V and 2 bases for J; bases not matched to a gene: 12. Germline CDR1 reads MGHDK; CDR2 reads SYGVNS. This CDR3 region has 17 residues. The CDR3 is CASSDWAGGSQNTEAFF. The CDR3 nucleotides are TGTGCCAGCAGTGATTGGGCAGGGGGATCCCAAAACACTGAAGCTTTCTTT.

The V and J genes are TRBV6-5 and TRBJ1-1, with D possibly TRBD1 on 5 matching bases. Trimming left V 6 bases short and J 5 bases short, with 10 bases between. Germline V gives CDR1 MNHEY, CDR2 SVGAGI. The CDR3 has 12 amino acids. The CDR3 sequence: CASRAGRTEAFF. The DNA of the CDR3 is TGTGCCAGCAGGGCAGGGAGAACTGAAGCTTTCTTT.

This clone was recorded once. V is TRBV11-2 and J is TRBJ2-7; 8 nucleotides agree with TRBD2. The germline V gene has CDR1 SGHAT and CDR2 FQNNGV. There are 15 residues in the CDR3. Unmatched junction bases numbered 5, after V lost 0 bases and J lost 4 bases. This chain's CDR3 is CASSLEASGSYEQYF. CDR3 bases: TGTGCCAGCAGCTTAGAGGCTAGCGGGTCTTACGAGCAGTACTTC.

Within the sample, this clone is medium-sized. This chain links TRBV29-1 with TRBJ2-3; TRBD2 agrees at 7 bases. After removal of 6 bases from V and 2 bases from J, the junction contained 5 bases not matched to a gene. The CDR3 runs to 13 residues. Germline V gene sequence: CDR1 SQVTM, CDR2 ANQGSEA. In nucleotides, the CDR3 is TGCAGCGTCCCTAGCGGCCACACAGATACGCAGTATTTT. Protein: CSVPSGHTDTQYF.

J is TRBJ2-4 and V is TRBV19; no reliable D call. The germline V gene has CDR1 LNHDA and CDR2 SQIVND (reference sequence). With 1 base removed from V and 0 bases from J, the gap between germline ends came to 10 bases. The CDR3 runs to 16 residues. CDR3 amino acids: CASSIGGRLAKNIQYF. The CDR3 nucleotides read TGTGCCAGTAGTATAGGGGGTCGATTAGCCAAAAACATTCAGTACTTC.